The 16 T cell receptor beta chains reported below all come from one sample, sequenced in a study of OX40 agonist ivuxolimab in advanced cancers. This table comes from immunoSEQ multiplex PCR, and its TCRdb copy is limited to in-frame clones, with some not included. The sample holds tens of thousands of clones, around four fifths seen once. The sample here was CD4+ or CD8+ T cells sorted from blood, taken in a trial of the OX40 agonist ivuxolimab. The origin of the receptors is an adult with an advanced solid tumor such as melanoma, head and neck, liver or kidney cancer.

The chain has TRBV15 and TRBJ2-7, with a tentative D call TRBD2 (6 bases). The CDR3 totals 16 residues. CDR1 and CDR2 (germline): LNHNV, YYDKDF (reference sequence). Trimming left V 5 bases short and J 4 bases short, with 21 bases between. The CDR3 spells CATSPSPLGRLYEQYF. In DNA, the CDR3 is TGTGCCACCAGCCCTTCCCCCCTCGGGAGATTGTACGAGCAGTACTTC.

V gene TRBV10-1 combines with J gene TRBJ2-1; 7 nucleotides line up with TRBD2. V dropped 2 bases and J dropped 3; count of bases not matched to a gene: 1. The germline V gene has CDR1 WNHNN and CDR2 SYGVQD (reference sequence). The CDR3 sequence is 14 residues long. The CDR3 here is CASSEASGYNEQFF. The CDR3 region has the DNA TGCGCCAGCAGTGAGGCTAGCGGCTACAATGAGCAGTTCTTC.

The V call is TRBV5-1, the J call TRBJ1-2; weak D call: TRBD1 (5 bases). CDR3 length equals 13 residues. Trimming took off 1 base at V and 8 bases at J, with 12 bases between the two ends. The germline CDR1 and CDR2 sequences are SGHRS and YFSETQ. This CDR3 is CASSLLGREGYTF. In DNA form, the CDR3 reads TGCGCCAGCAGCTTGTTGGGCAGGGAGGGCTACACCTTC.

The rearrangement joins TRBV2 to TRBJ1-2; D perhaps matches TRBD1 (5 bases). This CDR3 spans 13 amino acids. The germline CDR1 and CDR2 sequences are SNHLY and FYNNEI. Deletions cut 6 bases from V and 2 bases from J, with 10 bases between. CDR3 DNA: TGTGCCAGCAGGGTCGGGGACAACTATGGCTACACCTTC. This gives the protein CASRVGDNYGYTF. The full variable domain, rest sourced from reference TRBV2 and TRBJ1-2, is EPEVTQTPSHQVTQMGQEVILRCVPISNHLYFYWYRQILGQKVEFLVSFYNNEISEKSEIFDDQFSVERPDGSNFTLKIRSTKLEDSAMYFCASRVGDNYGYTFGSGTRLTVV.

V is TRBV6-6 and J is TRBJ1-1; D is ambiguous. The CDR3 sequence is 13 residues long. V was trimmed by 2 bases and J by 6 bases, leaving 10 bases between them. Germline assignment: CDR1 MNHNY and CDR2 SVGAGI (reference sequence). CDR3 sequence reads: CASSYEPDAEAFF. As DNA, the CDR3 is TGTGCCAGCAGTTACGAGCCAGATGCTGAAGCTTTCTTT.

The chain has TRBV7-6 and TRBJ2-1; D possibly corresponds to TRBD2 (6 bases). The germline gives CDR1 SGHVS, CDR2 FNYEAQ. With 1 base removed from V and 9 bases from J, the gap between germline ends came to 16 bases. This CDR3 has 15 amino acids. CDR3 nucleotides: TGTGCCAGCAGCTTAGGAAGACCCGGGAGCAGTGAGCAGTTCTTC. Its protein is CASSLGRPGSSEQFF.

The V and J genes are TRBV7-6 and TRBJ1-3, with D possibly matching TRBD1 (5 bases). With 5 bases removed from V and 2 bases from J, the gap between germline ends came to 16 bases. Germline V gives CDR1 SGHVS, CDR2 FNYEAQ. The CDR3 is made up of 16 amino acids. The CDR3 bases are TGTGCCAGCAGCCGCCCGCCGGGGGGGGCTGGAAACACCATATATTTT. This gives the protein CASSRPPGGAGNTIYF.

The CDR3 nucleotides are TGTGCCAGCAGCTTGGCGCTAGCGGGACCCTCCTACAATGAGCAGTTCTTC. The encoded protein is CASSLALAGPSYNEQFF. The chain employs TRBV5-6 and TRBJ2-1; 9 bases agree with TRBD2. Looked up from germline, CDR1 is SGHDT and CDR2 is YYEEEE. This CDR3 is built from 17 residues. V lost 0 bases, J lost 0 bases, and 4 bases stayed unmatched.

This rearrangement joins TRBV6-5 to TRBJ1-3; 9 bases are a match to TRBD1. This CDR3 is 14 amino acids long. J lost 4 bases, V lost 5 bases, and 3 bases had no gene match. The germline CDR1 and CDR2 sequences are MNHEY and SVGAGI. CDR3 sequence (DNA): TGTGCCAGCAGTGGACAGGGGTTCGGAAACACCATATATTTT. Amino acids: CASSGQGFGNTIYF.

The V and J genes are TRBV15 and TRBJ2-3; D gene unclear. Germline-derived CDR1 and CDR2 are LNHNV and YYDKDF (reference sequence). V lost 0 bases, J lost 7 bases, and 5 bases lay in between. The CDR3 sequence is 12 residues long. In nucleotides, the CDR3 is TGTGCCACCAGCAGAGATGGGAATACGCAGTATTTT. Amino acids: CATSRDGNTQYF.

The chain couples TRBV6-1 to TRBJ2-2; 9 bases are shared with TRBD2. The CDR3 extends over 15 amino acids. Germline CDR1 MNHNS, CDR2 SASEGT. V was clipped by 8 bases and J by 7 bases; unmatched bases: 11. The CDR3 DNA is TGTGCCAGCGAGGGGGTAGCGGGAGAGGGCGGGGAGCTGTTTTTT. Amino acids: CASEGVAGEGGELFF.

This chain connects TRBV6-1 to TRBJ1-4; 9 bases are a match to TRBD1. Per the germline V gene, CDR1 is MNHNS and CDR2 is SASEGT. Trimming took 5 bases from V and 5 from J; bases not matched to a gene: 6. The CDR3 totals 15 residues. As DNA, the CDR3 is TGTGCCAGCAGTAGAAGGGGGACAGGGAATGAAAAACTGTTTTTT. Protein: CASSRRGTGNEKLFF.

For this clone: The germline gene is not matched at one end of the junction; a read error may be the cause. The V call is TRBV7-7, the J call TRBJ1-3; D is unclear. This CDR3 region has 13 residues. The germline V gene encodes CDR1 SSHAT and CDR2 FNYEAQ (reference sequence). CDR3 region: CASSQTTGNTIYF. The CDR3 DNA reads TGTGCTAGCAGCCAGACAACTGGAAACACCATATATTTT.

V and J are TRBV7-9 and TRBJ2-7, with 11 bases lining up with TRBD1. The CDR3 has 14 residues. The V and J ends lost 11 bases and 5 bases, in that order; junction bases with no gene match: 11. The germline V gene encodes CDR1 SEHNR and CDR2 FQNEAQ (reference sequence). The CDR3 here is CAAGRTGGKNEQYF. CDR3 bases: TGTGCCGCAGGGCGGACAGGGGGCAAAAACGAGCAGTACTTC.

The CDR3 region is CASSVGRVSQPQHF. CDR3 coding DNA: TGTGCCAGCAGTGTAGGCAGGGTGAGTCAGCCCCAGCATTTT. The chain joins TRBV6-1 to TRBJ1-5, with D maybe TRBD1 (5 bases). With 4 bases removed from V and 6 bases from J, the gap between germline ends came to 13 bases. CDR1 is MNHNS, CDR2 SASEGT, per germline. The CDR3 consists of 14 residues.

This chain links TRBV6-1 with TRBJ2-7, with D unresolved. Germline CDR1 and CDR2: MNHNS and SASEGT. The CDR3 totals 15 residues. Trimming left V 10 bases short and J 0 bases short, with 19 bases between. The CDR3 is CATLPAGRPSYEQYF. Here the CDR3 DNA reads TGTGCCACCCTCCCGGCCGGCAGACCCTCCTACGAGCAGTACTTC.